The 6 T cell receptor beta chains listed next were all sequenced from one sample in a study of a mutant IDH1 vaccine in newly diagnosed glioma. Time point reported: week 23, last vaccination. Every vaccination contained 300 ug of the mutant IDH1 20-mer peptide and was paired with topical imiquimod. Profiled with immunoSEQ multiplex PCR; TCRdb holds only in-frame clones, not every one. Among approximately 82,000 clones listed, around 85% were seen once. The antigens of these receptors remain unknown. Sequenced material: PBMCs, taken from a glioma patient whose treatment included an IDH1 peptide vaccine. The receptors originated from a man aged 25-40 years with glioma. Some clones in this sample may be carry-over from other donors' samples.

The chain carries TRBV11-2 and TRBJ1-3; unclear D gene. This CDR3 contains 14 residues. Trimming took off 1 base at V and 0 bases at J, with 4 bases between the two ends. The V gene's germline CDR1 is SGHAT and CDR2 FQNNGV. The CDR3 sequence is CASSLGSSGNTIYF. CDR3 DNA: TGTGCCAGCAGCTTAGGCAGCTCTGGAAACACCATATATTTT.

The chain employs TRBV29-1 and TRBJ2-1, with D possibly TRBD1 on 6 matching bases. The V end was cut by 6 bases, the J end by 4 bases, with 13 bases between. Germline assignment: CDR1 SQVTM and CDR2 ANQGSEA. The CDR3 covers 13 residues. CDR3 region: CSVGLTGYNEQFF. In DNA, the CDR3 is TGCAGCGTGGGCCTTACAGGGTACAATGAGCAGTTCTTC.

V and J are TRBV2 and TRBJ1-2, with TRBD1 matching over 10 bases. CDR1 SNHLY and CDR2 FYNNEI come from the germline V gene. CDR3 length equals 15 residues. V shed 5 bases and J 4 bases; nucleotides not matched to a gene: 7. CDR3 sequence: CASSLRQGATYGYTF. The DNA of the CDR3 is TGTGCCAGCAGTCTTCGACAGGGGGCCACCTATGGCTACACCTTC.

This sequence joins TRBV7-2 and TRBJ2-1; maybe TRBD2 (5 bases). With 0 bases removed from V and 0 bases from J, the gap between germline ends came to 6 bases. The germline V gene has CDR1 SGHTA and CDR2 FQGNSA. CDR3 length: 15 amino acids. The CDR3 loop reads CASSLAGSSYNEQFF. The CDR3 DNA reads as TGTGCCAGCAGCTTAGCGGGGAGCTCCTACAATGAGCAGTTCTTC.

In the case of this clone: Other DNA sequences of this sample code for an identical CDR3. CDR3 residues: CASSQETQYF. CDR3 nucleotide sequence: TGTGCCAGCTCTCAAGAGACCCAGTACTTC. V gene TRBV11-2 combines with J gene TRBJ2-5; D not resolved. V dropped 8 bases and J dropped 2 bases, with 3 bases sitting between them. The CDR3 covers 10 residues. Germline CDR1 SGHAT, CDR2 FQNNGV.

The chain carries TRBV5-6 and TRBJ2-1; 13 bases line up with TRBD2. The CDR3 length is 14 residues. The germline V gene encodes CDR1 SGHDT and CDR2 YYEEEE. V shed 4 bases, J shed 12 bases, and the junction held 7 bases outside the gene matches. CDR3 amino acids: CASSGGLAGMGQFF. CDR3 DNA sequence: TGTGCCAGCAGCGGGGGACTAGCGGGAATGGGGCAGTTCTTC.